This T cell receptor (beta chain) was found in a study of blood T cell repertoires in COVID-19. Study details: Acute and convalescent COVID-19 samples came from the United States, Italy and Spain.

CDR1 SGHDN and CDR2 FVKESK come from the germline V gene. CDR3 length equals 16 residues. V lost 2 bases, J lost 5 bases, and 9 bases stayed unmatched. Only in-frame clones appear in the TCRdb table, and some are missing; sequencing was by immunoSEQ multiplex PCR. The repertoire consists of about 190,000 clones, with approximately 79% occurring once and the leading ten covering around a sixth. The chain joins TRBV14 to TRBJ2-5; 9 bases fit TRBD1. The TCR originated in a man between 60 and 75 years old with active or convalescent COVID-19. Sequencing was done on a sample of peripheral blood. This chain's CDR3 is CASSQHTGGAGETQYF. The CDR3 region has the DNA TGTGCCAGCAGCCAACACACAGGGGGCGCAGGGGAGACCCAGTACTTC.